Below, 22 T cell receptor beta chains from the same sample are listed, as sequenced in a study of blood T cell repertoires in COVID-19. The assay was immunoSEQ multiplex PCR, and TCRdb's table has in-frame clones only and misses some. This table has some 120,000 clones, about 90% appearing once. Sequences were obtained from peripheral blood. The receptors derive from a woman between 50 and 59 years old who had recovered from COVID-19.

The CDR3 loop is CARPTGFGNTIYF. CDR3 in DNA: TGTGCCCGACCGACAGGGTTCGGAAACACCATATATTTT. The V gene is TRBV7-3, the J gene TRBJ1-3; 7 positions agree with TRBD1. The CDR3 spans 13 residues. The germline gives CDR1 SGHTA, CDR2 FQGTGA. The V gene end was trimmed by 11 bases and the J gene end by 4 bases; junction bases not matched to a gene: 8.

This clone has a handful of counts. V is TRBV18 and J is TRBJ1-2; possibly TRBD1 for D (6 bases). In germline, CDR1 is KGHSH, CDR2 LQKENI. The CDR3 totals 14 residues. V lost 6 bases and J lost 3, with 14 bases in between. CDR3 amino acids: CASSPTGQDYGYTF. The CDR3, as DNA: TGTGCCAGCTCCCCAACAGGGCAGGACTATGGCTACACCTTC.

The rearrangement joins TRBV19 to TRBJ1-5; maybe TRBD1 (5 bases). Per germline, CDR1 LNHDA and CDR2 SQIVND (reference sequence). This CDR3 is 14 amino acids long. V gave up 7 bases and J gave up 4 bases, with 14 bases separating them. The CDR3 DNA is TGTGCCAGTAAGGAGGGGCGGGCAAATCAGCCCCAGCATTTT. Protein sequence: CASKEGRANQPQHF.

J is TRBJ2-7 and V is TRBV7-2, with 10 bases aligning to TRBD2. V lost 2 bases, J lost 5 bases, and 6 bases stayed unmatched. The V gene's germline CDR1 is SGHTA and CDR2 FQGNSA. CDR3 length equals 15 residues. CDR3 sequence: CASSLNPAGGNEQYF. The DNA of the CDR3 is TGTGCCAGCAGCTTAAACCCAGCGGGAGGGAACGAGCAGTACTTC.

The J gene is TRBJ1-2, the V gene TRBV7-2; no reliable D call. Trimming took 1 base from V and 4 from J, leaving 16 bases between them. Germline CDR1 and CDR2: SGHTA and FQGNSA. The CDR3 sequence is 16 residues long. CDR3: CASSLDGTRRAYGYTF. The CDR3 region has the DNA TGTGCCAGCAGCTTAGATGGTACGAGGAGGGCCTATGGCTACACCTTC.

V is TRBV7-9 and J is TRBJ1-2; D not certain. V lost 5 bases and J 8 bases, leaving 15 bases between the germline ends. This CDR3 contains 13 residues. CDR1 is SEHNR, CDR2 FQNEAQ, per germline (reference sequence). As DNA, the CDR3 is TGTGCCAGCAGCCCCTACGGGGAGCGAGGCTACACCTTC. As protein: CASSPYGERGYTF.

The genes are TRBV29-1 and TRBJ2-1, with 7 bases aligning to TRBD2. The germline V gene has CDR1 SQVTM and CDR2 ANQGSEA. CDR3 length equals 13 residues. V was clipped by 4 bases and J by 6 bases; unmatched bases: 6. The CDR3 region has the DNA TGCAGCGTTGCTAGCGGCAACCTCAATGAGCAGTTCTTC. Its protein is CSVASGNLNEQFF.

The V call is TRBV6-1, the J call TRBJ2-7; TRBD1 aligns across 7 bases. The CDR3 spans 15 residues. Germline V gives CDR1 MNHNS, CDR2 SASEGT. J gave up 4 bases and V 3 bases, and 9 bases lay outside the gene matches. CDR3 DNA sequence: TGTGCCAGCAGTGATGAAGACAGGGTTTCGTACGAGCAGTACTTC. Translating it yields CASSDEDRVSYEQYF.

The genes are TRBV4-3 and TRBJ1-2; D is perhaps TRBD1 (6 bases). Germline CDR1 is LGHNA and CDR2 is YSLEER. Trimming removed 1 base at V and 4 bases at J, with 10 bases between. The CDR3 contains 14 residues. CDR3 in amino acids: CASSQGQGTYGYTF. CDR3 bases: TGCGCCAGCAGCCAAGGGCAGGGGACCTATGGCTACACCTTC.

The chain is built from TRBV2 and TRBJ1-1; D may be TRBD1 (5 bases). The CDR3 is 17 residues long. Trimming cost V 3 bases and J 1 base, with 18 bases left between them. Germline assignment: CDR1 SNHLY and CDR2 FYNNEI. CDR3: CASSDRPHLGGNTEAFF. The DNA for the CDR3 is TGTGCCAGCAGTGATCGTCCTCACCTCGGGGGGAACACTGAAGCTTTCTTT.

This rearrangement joins TRBV3-1 (or the pseudogene TRBV3-2) to TRBJ1-3; TRBD1 is a possible D gene (5 bases). Germline-derived CDR1 and CDR2 are LGHDT and YNNKEL (reference sequence). Trimming removed 1 base from V and 5 bases from J, with 15 bases in between. This CDR3 spans 16 amino acids. The CDR3 DNA is TGTGCCAGCAGCCAAGGATTACAGGCCCCTAGAAACACCATATATTTT. It yields the protein CASSQGLQAPRNTIYF.

This chain connects TRBV27 to TRBJ2-3, with D possibly TRBD1 on 6 matching bases. Germline V CDR1 and CDR2: MNHEY, SMNVEV (reference sequence). Trimming removed 5 bases at V and 2 bases at J, with 11 bases between. CDR3 length: 14 residues. The CDR3 loop reads CASSPWTDTDTQYF. The CDR3 DNA sequence: TGTGCCAGCAGTCCATGGACAGACACAGATACGCAGTATTTT.

This clone came up a few times. The rearrangement joins TRBV29-1 to TRBJ2-1; possible D gene TRBD2, 7 bases. Trimming shortened V by 0 bases and J by 4 bases, and 16 bases separated the two germline ends. Germline CDR1 reads SQVTM; CDR2 reads ANQGSEA. The CDR3 is made up of 16 amino acids. The CDR3 nucleotides read TGCAGCGTTGAAGATCGTTGGGGGAGGGGGTACAATGAGCAGTTCTTC. Residues: CSVEDRWGRGYNEQFF.

The rearrangement uses TRBV11-2 and TRBJ2-7; 7 positions match TRBD2. Trimming cost V 5 bases and J 1 base; bases outside gene matches: 5. Germline values: CDR1 SGHAT, CDR2 FQNNGV. The CDR3 is made up of 14 amino acids. CDR3 DNA sequence: TGTGCCAGCAGCACACTAGCGAGGTCCTACGAGCAGTACTTC. Translation: CASSTLARSYEQYF.

The genes are TRBV25-1 and TRBJ2-2, with 8 bases that match TRBD1. In germline, CDR1 is MGHDK, CDR2 SYGVNS. V trimming: 4 bases; J trimming: 7 bases; junction bases outside the gene matches: 8. This CDR3 is 15 amino acids long. CDR3 sequence reads: CASSAPGTGHGELFF. In DNA, the CDR3 is TGTGCCAGCAGTGCTCCCGGGACAGGTCACGGGGAGCTGTTTTTT.

The chain joins TRBV19 to TRBJ1-5; D call uncertain. The germline V and J ends were trimmed by 6 bases and 3 bases, with 9 bases remaining between them. CDR3 length: 13 residues. Germline V gene sequence: CDR1 LNHDA, CDR2 SQIVND (reference sequence). The CDR3 region has the DNA TGTGCCAGTAGCCCCCAGAACAATCAGCCCCAGCATTTT. It codes for CASSPQNNQPQHF.

The chain joins TRBV2 to TRBJ1-1, with no clear D. Germline V gives CDR1 SNHLY, CDR2 FYNNEI. V was shortened by 8 bases and J by 8 bases, with 12 bases between the two germline ends. The CDR3 spans 11 residues. The CDR3 spells CASRREPEAFF. In nucleotides, the CDR3 is TGTGCCAGCCGTCGGGAACCCGAAGCTTTCTTT. Looking up the rest from reference TRBV2 and TRBJ1-1 gives the full variable domain: EPEVTQTPSHQVTQMGQEVILRCVPISNHLYFYWYRQILGQKVEFLVSFYNNEISEKSEIFDDQFSVERPDGSNFTLKIRSTKLEDSAMYFCASRREPEAFFGQGTRLTVV.

This chain connects TRBV7-2 to TRBJ2-4, with 7 bases fitting TRBD1. There are 13 residues in the CDR3. CDR1 and CDR2 (germline): SGHTA, FQGNSA. V was pared by 5 bases and J by 6 bases, with 4 bases of the junction left unmatched. CDR3 in amino acids: CASSTRTGNIQYF. CDR3 in DNA: TGTGCCAGCAGCACCCGGACAGGAAACATTCAGTACTTC.

The J gene is TRBJ2-7, the V gene TRBV27; weak D call: TRBD2 (5 bases). Trimming cost V 3 bases and J 5 bases, with 14 bases left between them. Germline V gives CDR1 MNHEY, CDR2 SMNVEV (reference sequence). CDR3 size: 14 residues. The DNA for the CDR3 is TGTGCCAGCAGTTTTGGAGGCCTCGGCCACGAGCAGTACTTC. This codes for CASSFGGLGHEQYF.

J is TRBJ2-3 and V is TRBV11-3, with 10 bases lining up with TRBD2. The germline V gene has CDR1 SGHNT and CDR2 YENEEA. This CDR3 spans 16 amino acids. V trimming: 4 bases; J trimming: 4 bases; junction bases outside the gene matches: 8. The CDR3, as DNA: TGTGCCAGCAGCTCGACTCTAGCGGGAGATGCAGATACGCAGTATTTT. Protein product: CASSSTLAGDADTQYF.

The count of this clone is one. The chain joins TRBV4-3 to TRBJ2-3, with TRBD2 matching 11 bases. V dropped 4 bases and J dropped 2; count of bases not matched to a gene: 5. The CDR3 has 16 residues. Germline CDR1 and CDR2: LGHNA and YSLEER. CDR3 sequence reads: CASSPGLAENTDTQYF. In DNA, the CDR3 is TGCGCCAGCAGCCCGGGACTAGCGGAAAACACAGATACGCAGTATTTT.

This clone was detected ten times or more. The V call is TRBV4-2, the J call TRBJ2-1; 11 bases align to TRBD1. The V gene's germline CDR1 is LGHNA and CDR2 YNFKEQ. CDR3 length: 17 amino acids. J gave up 5 bases and V 4 bases, and 10 bases lay outside the gene matches. CDR3 residues: CASSPLLSDRGHNEQFF. The CDR3 DNA follows: TGTGCCAGCAGCCCACTGCTGTCGGACAGGGGGCACAATGAGCAGTTCTTC.